This T cell receptor (beta chain) was found in a study of OX40 agonist ivuxolimab in advanced cancers. Study-level findings and limits: Low normalized T-cell clonal expansion was additionally recorded for some nonresponders. The authors did not determine the antigen specificity of the expanded peripheral T cells. Those patients achieving a partial response at 0.1-3.0 mg/kg showed among the lowest clonal expansion.

V was cut by 2 bases and J by 0 bases, with 18 bases left in between. Germline CDR1 is SGHDT and CDR2 is YYEEEE. CDR3 length equals 18 residues. Notes on this clone: Its antigen is not known.

Using immunoSEQ multiplex PCR, the repertoire was profiled, and TCRdb retains in-frame clones only, with some absent. The repertoire holds around 80,000 clones, with around 94% as singletons. This TCR was recovered from an adult with an advanced solid tumor such as melanoma, head and neck, liver or kidney cancer. This specimen was CD4+ or CD8+ T cells sorted from blood, taken in a trial of the OX40 agonist ivuxolimab. The chain is built from TRBV5-6 and TRBJ1-3; unclear D gene. The CDR3 reads CASSFEKRQQYSGNTIYF. In nucleotides, the CDR3 is TGTGCCAGCAGCTTTGAAAAGAGGCAACAGTACTCTGGAAACACCATATATTTT. The entire variable domain, with the rest obtained from reference TRBV5-6 and TRBJ1-3, is as follows: DAGVTQSPTHLIKTRGQQVTLRCSPKSGHDTVSWYQQALGQGPQFIFQYYEEEERQRGNFPDRFSGHQFPNYSSELNVNALLLGDSALYLCASSFEKRQQYSGNTIYFGEGSWLTVV.